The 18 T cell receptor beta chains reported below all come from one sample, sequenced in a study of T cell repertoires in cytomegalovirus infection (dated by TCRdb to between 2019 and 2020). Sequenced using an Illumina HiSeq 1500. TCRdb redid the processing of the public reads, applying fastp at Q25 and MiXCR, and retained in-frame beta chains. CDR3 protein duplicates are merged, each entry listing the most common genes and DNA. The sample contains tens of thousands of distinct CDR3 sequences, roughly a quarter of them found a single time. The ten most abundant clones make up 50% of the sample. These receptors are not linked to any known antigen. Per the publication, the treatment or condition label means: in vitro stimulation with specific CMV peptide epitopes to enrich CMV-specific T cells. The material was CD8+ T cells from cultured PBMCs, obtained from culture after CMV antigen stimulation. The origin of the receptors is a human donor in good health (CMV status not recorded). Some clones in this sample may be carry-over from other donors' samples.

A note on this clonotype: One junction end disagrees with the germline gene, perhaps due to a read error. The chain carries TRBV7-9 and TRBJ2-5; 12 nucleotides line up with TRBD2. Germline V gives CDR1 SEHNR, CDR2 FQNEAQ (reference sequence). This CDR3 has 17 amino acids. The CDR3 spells CASSFSGLAGLQESQYF. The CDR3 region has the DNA TGTGCCAGCAGCTTTTCTGGACTAGCGGGACTCCAAGAGTCCCAGTACTTC.

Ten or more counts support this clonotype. CDR3 sequence (DNA): TGTGCCAGCAGCGTAGCTTACACCGGGGAGCTGTTTTTT. Amino acid sequence: CASSVAYTGELFF. This sequence joins TRBV9 and TRBJ2-2; D uncertain. V was shortened by 0 bases and J by 3 bases, with 3 bases between the two germline ends. In germline, CDR1 is SGDLS, CDR2 YYNGEE. This CDR3 has 13 residues.

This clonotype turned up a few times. In DNA, the CDR3 is TGTGCCAGCAGTTACCTTTCTTCCGGGACGGCCGAGCAGTACTTC. Translating it yields CASSYLSSGTAEQYF. This chain connects TRBV6-5 to TRBJ2-7; D is perhaps TRBD1 or TRBD2 (5 bases each). Germline values: CDR1 MNHEY, CDR2 SVGAGI. The CDR3 runs to 15 residues. Trimming shortened V by 2 bases and J by 6 bases, and 17 bases separated the two germline ends.

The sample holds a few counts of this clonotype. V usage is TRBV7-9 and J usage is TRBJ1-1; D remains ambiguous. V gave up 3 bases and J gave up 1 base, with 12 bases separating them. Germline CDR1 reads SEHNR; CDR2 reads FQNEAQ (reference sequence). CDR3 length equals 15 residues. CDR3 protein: CASSFDLGANTEAFF. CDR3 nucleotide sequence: TGTGCCAGCAGCTTTGATCTGGGCGCGAACACTGAAGCTTTCTTT.

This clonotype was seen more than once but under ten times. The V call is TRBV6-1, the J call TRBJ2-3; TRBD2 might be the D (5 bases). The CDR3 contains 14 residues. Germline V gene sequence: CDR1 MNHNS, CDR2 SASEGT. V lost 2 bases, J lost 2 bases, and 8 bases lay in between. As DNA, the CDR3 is TGTGCCAGCAGTGAACGGCTAGCCACAGATACGCAGTATTTT. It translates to CASSERLATDTQYF.

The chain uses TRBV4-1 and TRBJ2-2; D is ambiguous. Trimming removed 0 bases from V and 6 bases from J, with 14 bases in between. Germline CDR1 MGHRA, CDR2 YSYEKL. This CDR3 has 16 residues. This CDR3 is CASSQDEVRVAGELFF. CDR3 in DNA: TGCGCCAGCAGCCAAGATGAAGTTAGGGTTGCCGGGGAGCTGTTTTTT.

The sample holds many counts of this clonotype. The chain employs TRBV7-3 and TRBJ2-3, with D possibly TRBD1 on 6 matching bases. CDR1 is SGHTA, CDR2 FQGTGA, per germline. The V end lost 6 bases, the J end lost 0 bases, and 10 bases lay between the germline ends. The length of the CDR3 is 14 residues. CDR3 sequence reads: CASSPGQSTDTQYF. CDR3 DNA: TGTGCCAGCAGTCCCGGACAGAGCACAGATACGCAGTATTTT.

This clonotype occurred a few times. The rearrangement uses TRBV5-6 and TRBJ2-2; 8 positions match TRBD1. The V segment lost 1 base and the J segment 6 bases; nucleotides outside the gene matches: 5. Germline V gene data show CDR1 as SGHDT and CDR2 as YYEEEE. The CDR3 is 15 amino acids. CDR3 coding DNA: TGTGCCAGCAGCTTGATTCAGGGGGCGCCCGGGGAGCTGTTTTTT. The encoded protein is CASSLIQGAPGELFF. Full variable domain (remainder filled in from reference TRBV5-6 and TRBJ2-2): DAGVTQSPTHLIKTRGQQVTLRCSPKSGHDTVSWYQQALGQGPQFIFQYYEEEERQRGNFPDRFSGHQFPNYSSELNVNALLLGDSALYLCASSLIQGAPGELFFGEGSRLTVL.

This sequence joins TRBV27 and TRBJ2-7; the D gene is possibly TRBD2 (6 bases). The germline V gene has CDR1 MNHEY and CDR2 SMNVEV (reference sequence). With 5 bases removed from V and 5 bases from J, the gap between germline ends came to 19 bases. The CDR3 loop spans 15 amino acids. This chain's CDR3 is CASSRLLAARHEQYF. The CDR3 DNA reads TGTGCCAGCAGTCGCCTATTAGCGGCTCGGCACGAGCAGTACTTC.

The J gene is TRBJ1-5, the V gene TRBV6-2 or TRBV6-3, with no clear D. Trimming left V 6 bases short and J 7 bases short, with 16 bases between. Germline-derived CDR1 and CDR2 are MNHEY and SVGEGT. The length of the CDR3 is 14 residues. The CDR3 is CASSLSGVNQPQHF. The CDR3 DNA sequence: TGTGCCAGCAGCCTATCCGGGGTCAACCAGCCCCAGCATTTT.

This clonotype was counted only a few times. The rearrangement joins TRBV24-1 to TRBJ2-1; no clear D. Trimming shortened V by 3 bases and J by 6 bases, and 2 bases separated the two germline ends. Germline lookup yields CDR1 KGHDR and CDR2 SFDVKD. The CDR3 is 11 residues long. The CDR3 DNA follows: TGTGCCACCAGTGATGGCAATGAGCAGTTCTTC. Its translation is CATSDGNEQFF.

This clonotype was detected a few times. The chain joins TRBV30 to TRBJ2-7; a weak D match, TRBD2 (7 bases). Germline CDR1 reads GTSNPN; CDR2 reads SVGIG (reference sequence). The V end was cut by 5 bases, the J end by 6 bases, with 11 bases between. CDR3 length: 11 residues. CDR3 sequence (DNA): TGTGCCTGGGATAGGGGGGGCGAGCAGTACTTC. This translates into CAWDRGGEQYF.

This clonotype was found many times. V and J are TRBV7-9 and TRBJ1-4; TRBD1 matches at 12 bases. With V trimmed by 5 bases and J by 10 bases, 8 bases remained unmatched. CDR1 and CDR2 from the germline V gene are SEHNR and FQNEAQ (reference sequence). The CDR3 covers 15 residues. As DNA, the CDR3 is TGTGCCAGCAGCGAACCGGGACAGGGGGCCCTAAAACTGTTTTTT. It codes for CASSEPGQGALKLFF.

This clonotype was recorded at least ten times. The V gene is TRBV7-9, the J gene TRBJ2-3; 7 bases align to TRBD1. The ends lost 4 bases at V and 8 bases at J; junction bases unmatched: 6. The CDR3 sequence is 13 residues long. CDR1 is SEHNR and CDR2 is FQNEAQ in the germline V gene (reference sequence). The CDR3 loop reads CASSSAGGVTQYF. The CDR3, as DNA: TGTGCCAGCAGCTCTGCAGGGGGAGTTACGCAGTATTTT.

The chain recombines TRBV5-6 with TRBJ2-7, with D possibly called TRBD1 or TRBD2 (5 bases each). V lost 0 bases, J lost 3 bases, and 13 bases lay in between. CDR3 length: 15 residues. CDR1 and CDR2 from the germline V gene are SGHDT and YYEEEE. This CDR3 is CASSLDTGPDYEQYF. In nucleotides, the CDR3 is TGTGCCAGCAGCTTGGATACGGGGCCTGACTACGAGCAGTACTTC.

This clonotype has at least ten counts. The CDR3 nucleotides read TGTGCCAGCAGTCTGGATGGGAACACTGAAGCTTTCTTT. Translated: CASSLDGNTEAFF. The chain combines TRBV28 with TRBJ1-1, with D unresolved. This CDR3 spans 13 amino acids. CDR1 MDHEN and CDR2 SYDVKM come from the germline V gene. Trimming removed 5 bases at V and 1 base at J, with 8 bases between.

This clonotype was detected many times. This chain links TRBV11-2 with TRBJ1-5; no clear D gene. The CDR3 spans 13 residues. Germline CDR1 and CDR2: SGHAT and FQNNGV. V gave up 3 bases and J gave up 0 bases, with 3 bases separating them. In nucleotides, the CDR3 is TGTGCCAGCAGCTTGGGTAGCAATCAGCCCCAGCATTTT. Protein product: CASSLGSNQPQHF.

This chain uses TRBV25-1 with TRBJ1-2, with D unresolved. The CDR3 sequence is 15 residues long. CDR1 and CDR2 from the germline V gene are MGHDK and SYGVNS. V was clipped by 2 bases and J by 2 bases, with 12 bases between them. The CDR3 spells CASSEAGFLNYGYTF. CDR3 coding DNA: TGTGCCAGCAGTGAAGCAGGTTTCTTAAACTATGGCTACACCTTC.